This entry concerns a single TCR beta chain. Its antigen has not been determined. Qualities for individual bases were not recorded, and no much larger clone is one base off. The data belong to a study of CD8+CD57+ T cells in acquired aplastic anemia (dated by TCRdb to 2016 to 2019). For context, the study as a whole: A mean of approximately 3 ug of DNA, ranging from roughly 0.18 to 30 ug, was extracted from sorted CD4+ and CD8+ cells. CD8+CD57+ expansion was defined as frequency above the mean frequency observed in healthy subjects. General study outcomes and caveats: Patients and healthy controls showed no significant difference in CD8+ Simpson's diversity (P=0.060). Although 25 to 30 CD8+ CDR3 sequences were shared by patients and controls, these sequences appeared highly expressed in patients and within the immunodominant clones of patients.

Expansion of CD8+CD57+ cells had been shown by flow cytometry in the patients chosen for sequencing. Every patient had severe acquired aplastic anemia, diagnosed using the International Study of Aplastic Anemia and Agranulocytosis and Camitta criteria. No therapy had been received by the patients at the time of blood sampling. The study deep-sequenced TCR repertoires of sorted CD4+ and CD8+ blood T cells from severe aplastic anemia patients and healthy subjects. Patients were enrolled under clinicaltrials.gov protocols 00001620, 01623167, 00001397, 00071045, 00081523 and 00961064 in the USA. Ficoll-Paque density gradient centrifugation was used to isolate peripheral blood mononuclear cells. CD4+ and CD8+ T cells were sorted by FACS or magnetic beads before DNA extraction. The CDR3, from cysteine to phenylalanine, totals 13 residues. Only CDR3 DNA remains: 39 bases, in frame from the first base. V sheds 0 bases and J sheds 7 bases, leaving 10 bases between their ends. The CDR1 and CDR2 encoded by the germline V gene (reference sequence) are LNHDA and SQIVND.

Genomic DNA was used as template for profiling of TCR beta VDJ combinations and CDR3 sequences. An Illumina HiSeq 2000 was used for TCR repertoire sequencing. Per the authors' processing: Repertoire assessment relied on Simpson's diversity index, CDR3 size and DJ length profiles, and TRBV/TRBJ rearrangement plots. Whichever DNA sequence was most abundant in the deep sequencing data was defined as the immunodominant clone. CDR3 amino acid sequences were screened for sharing across subjects and compared with published repertoires and the VDJdb database. TCRdb applied fastp at Q25 and MiXCR to the public reads, then kept only in-frame beta chains. Rows matching on CDR3 protein sequence are summarized as one entry with the most common DNA and genes. The V and J calls and clone size come from TCRdb's table, not from the authors' own analysis. The sample data list about 40,000 distinct CDR3 sequences, and roughly two thirds of these were observed just once. The top ten clones comprise 59% of the sample.

Sequencing was done on a sample of sorted CD4+, CD8+, or CD8+CD57+ T cells (not recorded which) from PBMCs. The clonotype comes from a human donor with aplastic anemia. The chain employs TRBV19 and TRBJ2-7; TRBD1 is a weak D gene call, 5 bases matching. The CDR3 here reads CASSIEGREEQYF. The sequenced DNA is TGTGCCAGTAGTATAGAAGGCAGGGAAGAGCAGTACTTC.